This T cell receptor beta chain was captured in a study of CD8 T cells in ankylosing spondylitis. Regarding the study as a whole: There was a TCR beta motif, made of several highly homologous variants, that appeared characteristic of ankylosing spondylitis blood. In synovial fluid and blood from reactive arthritis, some motif variants were previously reported.

Germline loops: CDR1 LGHNT, CDR2 FRNRAP. The CDR3 is 15 residues long. With 0 bases clipped from V and 5 bases from J, the junction kept 5 bases outside the gene matches. There are a few counts of this clonotype. Its antigen is not known. One entry per CDR3 protein results from TCRdb running MiXCR on the 5' RACE reads. The sample carries about 540,000 distinct CDR3 sequences, over 9.5% recorded once. Material for sequencing was blood, either unsorted or a sorted T cell fraction (not recorded which). This TCR came from a male donor with ankylosing spondylitis. The rearrangement links TRBV12-5 to TRBJ2-3; 7 bases match TRBD2. The CDR3 sequence is CASGLVIAGEDTQYF. The CDR3, as DNA: TGTGCTAGTGGTTTGGTAATAGCGGGTGAAGATACGCAGTATTTT.